This TCR beta chain was found in a study of beta chain features in type 1 diabetes. The overall study: The study found patients and healthy donors alike in age, gender and cell yields. Study conclusions and caveats: Unsettled here was the matter of whether HLA type influences TCRB rearrangement. For Type 1 diabetes patients, all four CD4+ subsets carried TCRB CDR3s that were moderately but significantly shorter.

Germline V gene sequence: CDR1 SGHRS, CDR2 YFSETQ. The CDR3 totals 15 residues. Trimming stripped 0 bases from V and 6 bases from J, with 13 bases between. As every portion of the isolated RNA was reverse transcribed, the sequencing read expressed TCRB transcripts. Repertoires were generated with immunoSEQ multiplex PCR, while TCRdb's copy carries only in-frame clones and drops some. The sample lists around 690,000 clones, roughly 12% occurring once. The table lists this clone with a few counts. Its cognate antigen is unknown. The chain is built from TRBV5-1 and TRBJ2-1, with D perhaps matching TRBD1 (5 bases). Sequenced material: naive CD4+ T cells from blood. The TCR sequence derives from a man younger than 40 with type 1 diabetes. CDR3 nucleotide sequence: TGCGCCAGCAGCTTGGATAGGGGCGTAGGCAATGAGCAGTTCTTC. This gives the protein CASSLDRGVGNEQFF.